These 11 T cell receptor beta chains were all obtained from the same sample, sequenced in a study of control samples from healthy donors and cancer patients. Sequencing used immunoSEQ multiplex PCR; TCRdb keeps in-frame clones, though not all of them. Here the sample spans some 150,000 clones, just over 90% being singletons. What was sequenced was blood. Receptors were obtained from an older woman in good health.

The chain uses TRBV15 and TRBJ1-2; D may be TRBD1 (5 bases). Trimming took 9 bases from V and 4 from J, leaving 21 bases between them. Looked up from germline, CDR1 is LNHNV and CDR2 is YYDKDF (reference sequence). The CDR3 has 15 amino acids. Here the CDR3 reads CATGVPGPRAYGYTF. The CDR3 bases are TGTGCCACGGGGGTCCCGGGCCCCCGGGCCTATGGCTACACCTTC.

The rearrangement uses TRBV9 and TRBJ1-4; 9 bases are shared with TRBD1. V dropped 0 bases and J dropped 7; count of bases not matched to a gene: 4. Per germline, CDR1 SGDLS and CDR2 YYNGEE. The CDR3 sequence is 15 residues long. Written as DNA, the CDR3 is TGTGCCAGCAGCGTAGGGACAGGGGAGGGTGAAAAACTGTTTTTT. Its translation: CASSVGTGEGEKLFF.

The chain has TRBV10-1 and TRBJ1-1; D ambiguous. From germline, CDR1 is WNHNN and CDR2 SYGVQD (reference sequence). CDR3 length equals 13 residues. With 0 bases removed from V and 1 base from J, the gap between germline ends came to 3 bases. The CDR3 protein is CASSESGNTEAFF. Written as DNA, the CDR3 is TGCGCCAGCAGTGAGTCCGGGAACACTGAAGCTTTCTTT.

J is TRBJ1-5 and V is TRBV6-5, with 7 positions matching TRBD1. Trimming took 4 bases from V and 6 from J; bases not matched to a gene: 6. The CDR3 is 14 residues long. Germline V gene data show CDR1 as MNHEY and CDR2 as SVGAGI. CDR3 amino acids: CASSSRQGGQPQHF. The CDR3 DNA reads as TGTGCCAGCAGTTCCAGACAGGGAGGTCAGCCCCAGCATTTT.

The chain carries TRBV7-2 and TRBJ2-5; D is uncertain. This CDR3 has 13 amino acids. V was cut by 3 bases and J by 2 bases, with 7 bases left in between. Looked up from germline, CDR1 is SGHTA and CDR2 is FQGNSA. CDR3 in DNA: TGTGCCAGCAGCTTCCCAGCGCAAGAGACCCAGTACTTC. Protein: CASSFPAQETQYF.

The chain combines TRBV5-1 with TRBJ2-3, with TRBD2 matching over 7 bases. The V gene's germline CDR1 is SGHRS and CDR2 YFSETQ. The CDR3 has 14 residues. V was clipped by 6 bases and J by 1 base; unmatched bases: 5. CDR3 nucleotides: TGCGCCAGCACCAAGCGGGGAGGCACAGATACGCAGTATTTT. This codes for CASTKRGGTDTQYF.

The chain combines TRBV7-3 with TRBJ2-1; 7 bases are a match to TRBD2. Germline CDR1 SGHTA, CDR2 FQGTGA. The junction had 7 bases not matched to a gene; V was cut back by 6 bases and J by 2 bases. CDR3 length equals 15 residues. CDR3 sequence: CASSPSGNAYNEQFF. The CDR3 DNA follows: TGTGCCAGCAGTCCTAGCGGAAACGCCTACAATGAGCAGTTCTTC.

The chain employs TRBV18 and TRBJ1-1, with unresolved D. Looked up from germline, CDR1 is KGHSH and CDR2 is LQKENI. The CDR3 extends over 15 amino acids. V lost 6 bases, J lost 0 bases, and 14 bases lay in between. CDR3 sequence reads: CASSPTGEMNTEAFF. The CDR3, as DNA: TGTGCCAGCTCGCCCACCGGAGAGATGAACACTGAAGCTTTCTTT.

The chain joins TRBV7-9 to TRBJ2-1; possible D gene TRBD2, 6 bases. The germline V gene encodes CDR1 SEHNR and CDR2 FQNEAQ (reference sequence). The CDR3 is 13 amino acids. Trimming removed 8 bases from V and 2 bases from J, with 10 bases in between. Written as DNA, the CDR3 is TGTGCCAGCGGAGGGACGGCCTACAATGAGCAGTTCTTC. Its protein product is CASGGTAYNEQFF.

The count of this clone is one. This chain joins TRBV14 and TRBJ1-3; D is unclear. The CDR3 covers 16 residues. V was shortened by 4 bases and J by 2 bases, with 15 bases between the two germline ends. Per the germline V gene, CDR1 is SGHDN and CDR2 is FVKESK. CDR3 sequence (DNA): TGTGCCAGCAGCCTCCTCTCAAACATGGCTGGAAACACCATATATTTT. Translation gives CASSLLSNMAGNTIYF.

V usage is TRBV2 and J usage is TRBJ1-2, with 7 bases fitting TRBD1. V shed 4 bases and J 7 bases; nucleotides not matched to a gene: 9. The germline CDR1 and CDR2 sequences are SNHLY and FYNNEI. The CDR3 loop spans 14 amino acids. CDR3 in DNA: TGTGCCAGCAGTGGACACACAGGGGTGGGTGGCTACACCTTC. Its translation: CASSGHTGVGGYTF.